Reported below is one T cell receptor (beta chain). This entry is derived from a study of blood T cell repertoires in COVID-19. For the study at large: T cells, B-cell-depleted T cells, or PBMCs supplied cDNA or gDNA.

In the original processing: Estimates of nucleated cell counts were drawn from the amplification of reference gene primers. Profiled with immunoSEQ multiplex PCR; TCRdb holds only in-frame clones, not every one. V and J calls plus clone size are reproduced from that table; the DNA served to infer D and trimming. This sample has under 300,000 clones, with 80% to 90% found just once. The germline CDR1 and CDR2 sequences are LGHDT and YNNKEL (reference sequence). The CDR3 sequence is 13 residues long. V was shortened by 0 bases and J by 6 bases, with 6 bases between the two germline ends. This clonotype was obtained from a man between 25 and 39 years old who had recovered from COVID-19. V usage is TRBV3-1 (or the pseudogene TRBV3-2) and J usage is TRBJ1-5; perhaps TRBD1 as D (6 bases). The source material was peripheral blood. The CDR3 loop is CASSQDRGQPQHF. The CDR3 DNA reads as TGTGCCAGCAGCCAAGACAGGGGTCAGCCCCAGCATTTT.